Following are 5 T cell receptor beta chains from one sample sequenced in a study of graft-versus-host responses after intestinal transplantation. Sequencing used immunoSEQ multiplex PCR; TCRdb keeps in-frame clones, though not all of them. Among around 84,000 clones listed, around 83% were seen once. Their antigens are not known. The sample was unstimulated CD8+ T cells sorted from spleen or lymph node cells, taken before intestinal transplant. The receptors originated from a human donor who received an intestinal transplant.

The rearrangement links TRBV9 to TRBJ1-3; 7 nucleotides match TRBD1. This CDR3 is built from 18 residues. V shed 0 bases and J 4 bases; nucleotides not matched to a gene: 13. Germline lookup yields CDR1 SGDLS and CDR2 YYNGEE. CDR3 DNA: TGTGCCAGCAGCGTAGCCGGGCTAGGGGGCCTCTCAGGAAACACCATATATTTT. Amino acid sequence: CASSVAGLGGLSGNTIYF.

This clone was counted only a few times. This sequence joins TRBV6-5 and TRBJ1-2; unclear D gene. V was pared by 2 bases and J by 5 bases, with 6 bases between. This CDR3 region has 12 residues. Germline V lookup: CDR1 MNHEY, CDR2 SVGAGI. CDR3 nucleotide sequence: TGTGCCAGCAGTTACGGAGGGTATGGCTACACCTTC. It specifies CASSYGGYGYTF.

V usage is TRBV6-5 and J usage is TRBJ1-2; D not resolved. Between the trimmed V and J ends, which lost 5 bases and 1 base, there was a span of 11 bases. The CDR3 length is 14 residues. Germline V gene data show CDR1 as MNHEY and CDR2 as SVGAGI. The CDR3 bases are TGTGCCAGCAGTGAACAAAAACTTAACTATGGCTACACCTTC. This gives the protein CASSEQKLNYGYTF.

This rearrangement joins TRBV11-2 to TRBJ2-7; 9 nucleotides agree with TRBD2. The CDR3 sequence is 15 residues long. Germline loops: CDR1 SGHAT, CDR2 FQNNGV. Trimming cost V 4 bases and J 1 base; bases outside gene matches: 5. CDR3 DNA sequence: TGTGCCAGCAGCTCAGGGAGCGGGGGGTCCTACGAGCAGTACTTC. Protein sequence: CASSSGSGGSYEQYF.

The chain carries TRBV11-2 and TRBJ2-7; D is tentatively TRBD1 or TRBD2 (5 bases each). CDR3 length: 15 residues. Germline lookup yields CDR1 SGHAT and CDR2 FQNNGV. Trimming cost V 3 bases and J 2 bases, with 14 bases left between them. The CDR3 is CASSFFVGETYEQYF. CDR3 in DNA: TGTGCCAGCAGCTTCTTCGTGGGGGAGACCTACGAGCAGTACTTC.